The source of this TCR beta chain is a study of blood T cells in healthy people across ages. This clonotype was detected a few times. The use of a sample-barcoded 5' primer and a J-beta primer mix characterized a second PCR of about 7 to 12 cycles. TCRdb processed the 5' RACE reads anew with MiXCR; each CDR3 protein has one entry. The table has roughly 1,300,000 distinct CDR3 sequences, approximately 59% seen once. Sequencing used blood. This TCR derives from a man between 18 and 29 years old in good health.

CDR3 sequence: CASSLFSNGYTF. The CDR3 DNA follows: TGTGCCAGCAGCTTATTCAGCAATGGCTACACCTTC. The rearrangement joins TRBV7-9 to TRBJ1-2; D unresolved. Deletions cut 2 bases from V and 6 bases from J, with 7 bases between. This CDR3 is built from 12 residues. From germline, CDR1 is SEHNR and CDR2 FQNEAQ (reference sequence).